This T cell receptor beta chain was captured by sequencing in a study of cytomegalovirus exposure and HLA in healthy donors. Findings of the study overall: A few chains linked to CMV were shown in vitro to be specific for CMV antigens.

CDR1 is ENHRY, CDR2 SYGVKD, per germline. Trimming removed 0 bases at V and 3 bases at J, with 8 bases between. CDR3 size: 15 residues. Details on this clone: Its cognate antigen is unknown.

The PCR was carried out with 60 Vbeta primers and 13 Jbeta primers. Repertoires were generated with immunoSEQ multiplex PCR, while TCRdb's copy carries only in-frame clones and drops some. The sample contains roughly 120,000 clones, about 80% of which appear only once. The chain links TRBV10-3 to TRBJ1-4; D unresolved. This clonotype was obtained from a man aged 50 or older in good health and CMV-seropositive. Material for sequencing was PBMCs. The CDR3 here is CAISESRGANEKLFF. The CDR3 DNA follows: TGTGCCATCAGTGAGTCTCGGGGTGCTAATGAAAAACTGTTTTTT.